This entry lists 29 T cell receptor beta chains sequenced from one sample in a study of T-cell memory formation after mild COVID-19. TCRdb passed the 5' RACE reads through MiXCR, listing each CDR3 protein once. The sample has a few hundred thousand distinct CDR3 sequences; approximately 24% are singletons. The specimen sequenced was PBMCs or a T cell subset sorted from them (not recorded which). The origin of the receptors is an adult woman who had mild COVID-19 (a few samples of this study predate the infection). Cell type and time point are not known.

The chain carries TRBV11-3 and TRBJ2-3; D unclear. This CDR3 spans 14 amino acids. Germline-derived CDR1 and CDR2 are SGHNT and YENEEA. Trimming shortened V by 2 bases and J by 6 bases, and 12 bases separated the two germline ends. CDR3 DNA: TGTGCCAGCAGCTTATCTTCTGGACCGGATACGCAGTATTTT. This encodes CASSLSSGPDTQYF.

The sample holds a few counts of this clonotype. The J gene is TRBJ1-3, the V gene TRBV3-1, with D uncertain. V was trimmed by 1 base and J by 4 bases, leaving 5 bases between them. Germline CDR1 and CDR2: LGHDT and YNNKEL (reference sequence). This CDR3 comprises 13 residues. The CDR3 DNA reads as TGTGCCAGCAGCCAAGTCGGAGGAAACACCATATATTTT. This sequence encodes CASSQVGGNTIYF.

This clonotype was counted a few times. DNA for the CDR3: TGCAGTGCTAGAGATCTGAGCGGGGGGGCCGTTTACGAGCAGTACTTC. Residues: CSARDLSGGAVYEQYF. The V gene is TRBV20-1, the J gene TRBJ2-7; 10 bases are shared with TRBD2. The CDR3 runs 16 residues. Germline CDR1 reads DFQATT; CDR2 reads SNEGSKA (reference sequence). The V and J ends lost 0 bases and 4 bases, in that order; junction bases with no gene match: 9.

V is TRBV3-1 and J is TRBJ2-3, with 8 bases lining up with TRBD1. The CDR3 spans 16 residues. CDR1 is LGHDT and CDR2 is YNNKEL in the germline V gene (reference sequence). Trimming removed 4 bases from V and 5 bases from J; junction bases left unmatched: 11. Here the CDR3 reads CASSPIGQGVGDTQYF. The CDR3 DNA follows: TGTGCCAGCAGCCCGATTGGACAGGGCGTTGGAGATACGCAGTATTTT.

The V gene is TRBV29-1, the J gene TRBJ2-1; TRBD1 matches at 9 bases. CDR3 size: 17 residues. Germline loops: CDR1 SQVTM, CDR2 ANQGSEA. Trimming at V came to 1 base and at J to 1 base, leaving 8 bases not matched to a gene. CDR3 loop: CSVEGVSDRGSYNEQFF. DNA for the CDR3: TGCAGCGTTGAAGGGGTGTCGGACAGGGGATCCTACAATGAGCAGTTCTTC.

The V call is TRBV12-3 or TRBV12-4, the J call TRBJ2-1; no clear D. The CDR3 length is 13 residues. Trimming removed 0 bases at V and 10 bases at J, with 10 bases between. The CDR3 is CASSLASHTEQFF. In DNA, the CDR3 is TGTGCCAGCAGTTTAGCGTCTCACACGGAGCAGTTCTTC.

Many counts were recorded for this clonotype. This sequence joins TRBV11-2 and TRBJ2-4, with 10 bases identical to TRBD1. The CDR3 is made up of 17 amino acids. CDR1 SGHAT and CDR2 FQNNGV come from the germline V gene. The V segment lost 1 base and the J segment 0 bases; nucleotides outside the gene matches: 3. The CDR3 nucleotides read TGTGCCAGCAGCTTAGGACAGGGGGCTCTAGCCAAAAACATTCAGTACTTC. Translation: CASSLGQGALAKNIQYF.

The chain has TRBV5-4 and TRBJ1-2, with TRBD1 matching 10 bases. The CDR3 covers 13 residues. The V and J ends lost 2 bases and 7 bases, in that order; junction bases with no gene match: 2. In germline, CDR1 is SGHNT, CDR2 YYREEE (reference sequence). The CDR3 coding sequence is TGTGCCAGCAGCTTAGGGACAGGGGCTGGCTACACCTTC. Its translation: CASSLGTGAGYTF.

The rearrangement links TRBV20-1 to TRBJ2-3; TRBD2 aligns across 14 bases. Germline V gene lookup returns CDR1 DFQATT and CDR2 SNEGSKA (reference sequence). The CDR3 contains 17 residues. V shed 5 bases and J 1 base; nucleotides not matched to a gene: 8. The CDR3 nucleotides read TGCAGTGCTGGGGGGACTAGCGGGAGTCGACGCACAGATACGCAGTATTTT. As protein: CSAGGTSGSRRTDTQYF.

The V call is TRBV5-4, the J call TRBJ2-2; 8 bases align to TRBD1. The germline V gene encodes CDR1 SGHNT and CDR2 YYREEE (reference sequence). V lost 0 bases to trimming and J lost 0 bases; unmatched junction nucleotides: 4. CDR3 length equals 17 residues. CDR3 region: CASSLAGGGSNTGELFF. CDR3 DNA sequence: TGTGCCAGCAGCTTGGCAGGGGGCGGTTCGAACACCGGGGAGCTGTTTTTT.

The chain combines TRBV7-2 with TRBJ1-5, with a possible D match to TRBD1 (6 bases). CDR3 length: 14 amino acids. Per the germline V gene, CDR1 is SGHTA and CDR2 is FQGNSA. V was clipped by 5 bases and J by 5 bases, with 13 bases between them. CDR3 sequence reads: CASSPDRTHQPQHF. The CDR3 nucleotides read TGTGCCAGCAGCCCCGACAGGACCCATCAGCCCCAGCATTTT.

In its sample, this clonotype was seen a few times. This chain joins TRBV5-5 and TRBJ2-7, with D perhaps matching TRBD2 (5 bases). V lost 0 bases to trimming and J lost 0 bases, with 16 bases between them. The CDR3 contains 17 residues. CDR1 and CDR2 from the germline V gene are SGHKS and YYEKEE (reference sequence). The CDR3 sequence is CASSLAIGLALSYEQYF. The CDR3, as DNA: TGTGCCAGCAGCTTGGCCATCGGGCTAGCTCTCTCCTACGAGCAGTACTTC.

This chain connects TRBV3-1 to TRBJ2-7; 7 bases fit TRBD2. CDR1 is LGHDT and CDR2 is YNNKEL in the germline V gene (reference sequence). The J segment lost 0 bases and the V segment lost 1 base, leaving 3 bases of the junction unmatched. The length of the CDR3 is 15 residues. The CDR3: CASSQGPSGSYEQYF. The CDR3 bases are TGTGCCAGCAGCCAAGGTCCTAGCGGCTCCTACGAGCAGTACTTC.

The chain joins TRBV6-2 or TRBV6-3 to TRBJ2-1; D remains ambiguous. Trimming cost V 3 bases and J 6 bases, with 15 bases left between them. CDR1 is MNHEY, CDR2 SVGEGT, per germline. This CDR3 is 15 amino acids long. CDR3 DNA sequence: TGTGCCAGCAGTTATGGGCCCAGCAACCCCAATGAGCAGTTCTTC. It yields the protein CASSYGPSNPNEQFF.

This rearrangement joins TRBV4-1 to TRBJ1-2, with TRBD1 matching 12 bases. Germline V lookup: CDR1 MGHRA, CDR2 YSYEKL. V was pared by 3 bases and J by 3 bases, with 5 bases of the junction left unmatched. This CDR3 has 16 amino acids. The CDR3 sequence: CASSHPGQGADYGYTF. For the CDR3, the DNA is TGCGCCAGCAGCCACCCGGGACAGGGGGCAGACTATGGCTACACCTTC.

This clonotype has only a few counts. The genes are TRBV5-6 and TRBJ2-5, with D unresolved. The CDR3 covers 13 residues. Trimming removed 5 bases from V and 2 bases from J, with 10 bases in between. CDR1 SGHDT and CDR2 YYEEEE come from the germline V gene. Written as DNA, the CDR3 is TGTGCCAGCAGTAGGCCGGGTCAAGAGACCCAGTACTTC. Its protein product is CASSRPGQETQYF. Drawing the rest from reference TRBV5-6 and TRBJ2-5, the complete variable domain is DAGVTQSPTHLIKTRGQQVTLRCSPKSGHDTVSWYQQALGQGPQFIFQYYEEEERQRGNFPDRFSGHQFPNYSSELNVNALLLGDSALYLCASSRPGQETQYFGPGTRLLVL.

The rearrangement joins TRBV2 to TRBJ2-7, with D unclear. Between the trimmed V and J ends, which lost 2 bases and 1 base, there was a span of 6 bases. This CDR3 is 13 amino acids long. The germline V gene has CDR1 SNHLY and CDR2 FYNNEI. CDR3 region: CASSENLSYEQYF. In DNA form, the CDR3 reads TGTGCCAGCAGTGAAAACTTATCCTACGAGCAGTACTTC.

This clonotype came up a few times. V is TRBV7-8 and J is TRBJ2-7, with no clear D. This CDR3 region has 12 residues. The ends were cut back, 5 bases at V and 5 bases at J, with 10 bases in the middle. Germline loops: CDR1 SGHVS, CDR2 FQNEAQ. CDR3 loop: CASSVFRNEQYF. The CDR3, as DNA: TGTGCCAGCAGCGTCTTCAGGAACGAGCAGTACTTC.

In its sample, this clonotype was seen a few times. The chain carries TRBV7-9 and TRBJ1-2; TRBD1 matches 10 bases. Germline assignment: CDR1 SEHNR and CDR2 FQNEAQ (reference sequence). There are 13 residues in the CDR3. Unmatched junction bases numbered 6, after V lost 6 bases and J lost 8 bases. CDR3 sequence: CASRPGQGLGYTF. The CDR3 DNA reads TGTGCCAGCAGGCCGGGACAGGGGCTGGGCTACACCTTC.

As for this clonotype: It is likely a read error, because the conserved phenylalanine at the end of the CDR3 is missing. The chain has TRBV7-9 and TRBJ2-5; a possible D gene is TRBD1 (6 bases). V gave up 5 bases and J gave up 1 base, with 8 bases separating them. Germline V CDR1 and CDR2: SEHNR, FQNEAQ (reference sequence). This CDR3 comprises 13 residues. The chain's CDR3 is CASSQQGQETQYS. Here the CDR3 DNA reads TGTGCCAGCAGCCAACAGGGCCAAGAGACCCAGTACTCC.

V gene TRBV12-3 or TRBV12-4 combines with J gene TRBJ1-1; the D gene is possibly TRBD1 (5 bases). The ends were cut back, 1 base at V and 1 base at J, with 10 bases in the middle. CDR3 size: 15 residues. The CDR3 region has the DNA TGTGCCAGCAGTTTAGGAGGGGTCCGGAACACTGAAGCTTTCTTT. As protein: CASSLGGVRNTEAFF.

The chain recombines TRBV29-1 with TRBJ1-2; tentative D call: TRBD1 (6 bases). This CDR3 comprises 12 residues. The V and J ends lost 4 bases and 6 bases respectively, with 12 bases between them. Germline assignment: CDR1 SQVTM and CDR2 ANQGSEA. CDR3 coding DNA: TGCAGCGTTGGACCGGGGGCCCATGGCTACACCTTC. Translated, it gives CSVGPGAHGYTF.

This sequence joins TRBV5-1 and TRBJ2-5; 7 positions match TRBD1. V shed 4 bases and J 1 base; nucleotides not matched to a gene: 4. The CDR3 sequence is 14 residues long. Per germline, CDR1 SGHRS and CDR2 YFSETQ. The CDR3 is CASSAGQAQETQYF. CDR3 bases: TGCGCCAGCAGCGCCGGACAGGCCCAAGAGACCCAGTACTTC.

In this sample, this clonotype turned up a few times. The chain couples TRBV6-6 to TRBJ2-7, with 7 nucleotides matching TRBD2. The germline CDR1 and CDR2 sequences are MNHNY and SVGAGI (reference sequence). CDR3 length equals 13 residues. The V gene end was trimmed by 5 bases and the J gene end by 4 bases; junction bases not matched to a gene: 5. CDR3 in amino acids: CASSITRGYEQYF. The CDR3 DNA follows: TGTGCCAGCAGTATTACGCGGGGGTACGAGCAGTACTTC.

This clonotype was recorded a few times. The genes are TRBV20-1 and TRBJ2-7; 8 bases are shared with TRBD1. The length of the CDR3 is 14 residues. Germline-derived CDR1 and CDR2 are DFQATT and SNEGSKA (reference sequence). Unmatched junction bases numbered 9, after V lost 6 bases and J lost 2 bases. CDR3 residues: CSAAGTGSAYEQYF. In nucleotides, the CDR3 is TGCAGTGCGGCCGGGACAGGCTCCGCCTACGAGCAGTACTTC.

This clonotype was found once. V gene TRBV6-6 combines with J gene TRBJ1-2; 7 positions match TRBD1. The CDR3 has 14 amino acids. Germline V gene lookup returns CDR1 MNHNY and CDR2 SVGAGI (reference sequence). V shed 6 bases, J shed 4 bases, and the junction held 8 bases outside the gene matches. The CDR3 sequence is CASSPTGESYGYTF. The CDR3 nucleotides are TGTGCCAGCAGCCCAACAGGGGAGAGCTATGGCTACACCTTC.

This clonotype turned up a few times. The CDR3 nucleotides read TGTGCCAGCAGCTTACAGGCAGGGGTTTACTACAATGAGCAGTTCTTC. Residues: CASSLQAGVYYNEQFF. The V call is TRBV7-2, the J call TRBJ2-1, with D tentatively TRBD1 (6 bases). The CDR3 totals 16 residues. The germline V gene encodes CDR1 SGHTA and CDR2 FQGNSA. The ends were cut back, 2 bases at V and 3 bases at J, with 14 bases in the middle.

The chain recombines TRBV20-1 with TRBJ2-7; D may be TRBD1 or TRBD2 (7 bases each). The CDR3 runs 13 residues. V was shortened by 3 bases and J by 0 bases, with 9 bases between the two germline ends. Germline V gene data show CDR1 as DFQATT and CDR2 as SNEGSKA (reference sequence). This chain's CDR3 is CSASRGGSYEQYF. The CDR3, as DNA: TGCAGTGCTAGCAGGGGGGGCTCCTACGAGCAGTACTTC.

This clonotype was found a few times. The CDR3 is CASSQDYGGESGDQPQHF. CDR3 nucleotides: TGCGCCAGCAGCCAAGATTATGGGGGCGAATCCGGGGATCAGCCCCAGCATTTT. The chain joins TRBV4-1 to TRBJ1-5; D might be TRBD1 (6 bases). CDR1 and CDR2 from the germline V gene are MGHRA and YSYEKL. V shed 0 bases and J shed 5 bases, with 20 bases lying between them. This CDR3 contains 18 residues.